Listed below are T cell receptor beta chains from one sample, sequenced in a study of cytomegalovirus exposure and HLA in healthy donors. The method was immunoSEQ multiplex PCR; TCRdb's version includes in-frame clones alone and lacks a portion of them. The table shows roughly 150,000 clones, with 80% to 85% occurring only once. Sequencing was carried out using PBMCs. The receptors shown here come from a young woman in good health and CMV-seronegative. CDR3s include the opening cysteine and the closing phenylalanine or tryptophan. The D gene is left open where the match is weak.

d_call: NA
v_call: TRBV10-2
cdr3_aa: CASGGTYNEKLFF

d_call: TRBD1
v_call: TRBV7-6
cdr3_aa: CASSPNRGLDTEAFF

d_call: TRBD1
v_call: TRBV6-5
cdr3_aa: CASSGTGNPYGYTF

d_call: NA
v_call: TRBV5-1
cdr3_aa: CASNPTGGGLAKNIQYF

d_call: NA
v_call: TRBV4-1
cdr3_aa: CASSQDPQGETQYF

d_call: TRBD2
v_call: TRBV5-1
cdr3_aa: CASSRTRRETQYF

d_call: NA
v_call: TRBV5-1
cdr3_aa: CASSGSAGYTF

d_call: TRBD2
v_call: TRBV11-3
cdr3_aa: CASTLWTSGGYEQYF

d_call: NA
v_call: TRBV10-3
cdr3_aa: CAISATIGRGEQYF

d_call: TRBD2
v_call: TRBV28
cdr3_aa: CASSLVAGDTDTQYF

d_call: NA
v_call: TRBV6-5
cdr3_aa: CASSYSAGGTYGYTF

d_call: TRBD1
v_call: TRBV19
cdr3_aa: CASSKGQGGYNEQFF

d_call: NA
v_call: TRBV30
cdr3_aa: CAWSLPRVGNQPQHF

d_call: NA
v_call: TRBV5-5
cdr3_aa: CASSLQISYEQYF

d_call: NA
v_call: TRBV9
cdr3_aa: CASSVGLVGNTIYF

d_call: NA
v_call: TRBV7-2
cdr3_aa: CASSAGTASGNTIYF

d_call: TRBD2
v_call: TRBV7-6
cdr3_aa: CASSLGSGGPSYEQYF

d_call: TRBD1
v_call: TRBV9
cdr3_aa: CASSPRQGGNTEAFF

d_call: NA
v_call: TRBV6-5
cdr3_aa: CASSYSSAALNTEAFF

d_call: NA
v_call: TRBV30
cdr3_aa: CAWTRFAGDGAFF

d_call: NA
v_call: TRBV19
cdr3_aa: CASSWPSGSGTEAFF

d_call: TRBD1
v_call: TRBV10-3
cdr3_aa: CASRTGKNTEAFF

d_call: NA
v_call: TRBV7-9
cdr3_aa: CASSTRGTEETQYF

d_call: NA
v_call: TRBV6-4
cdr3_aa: CASSDSESTEAFF

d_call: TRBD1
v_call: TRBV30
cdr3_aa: CAWTGGQITEAFF

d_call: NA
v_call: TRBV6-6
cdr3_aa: CASSFPFGTNSYEQYF

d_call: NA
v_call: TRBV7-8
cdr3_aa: CASSLRQLNTEAFF

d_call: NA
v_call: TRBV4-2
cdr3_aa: CASSQDYGPNTEAFF

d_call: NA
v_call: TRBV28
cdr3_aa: CASSLGGTGLRTQYF

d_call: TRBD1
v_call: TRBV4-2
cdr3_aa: CASSQGTGGEKLFF

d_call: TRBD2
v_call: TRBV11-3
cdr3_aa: CASSLGLAGGLLTGELFF

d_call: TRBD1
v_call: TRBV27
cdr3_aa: CASSPRGPDNEQFF

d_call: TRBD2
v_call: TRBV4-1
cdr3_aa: CASSQRLSGGTDTQYF

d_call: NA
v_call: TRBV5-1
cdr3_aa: CASSFPGSYEQYF

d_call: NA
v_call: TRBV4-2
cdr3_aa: CASSQEVQGGNQLQHF

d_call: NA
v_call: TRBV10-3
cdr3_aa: CAISESGGGDTGELFF

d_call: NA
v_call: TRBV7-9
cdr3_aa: CASSFLRTNTEAFF

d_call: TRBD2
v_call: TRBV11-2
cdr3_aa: CASSQSGLAGVGEQFF

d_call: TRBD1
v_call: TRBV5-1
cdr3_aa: CASSLEQGGVYTF

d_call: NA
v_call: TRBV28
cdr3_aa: CASRLSGQLNEQFF

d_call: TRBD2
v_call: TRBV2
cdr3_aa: CTSSLSGGVQETQYF

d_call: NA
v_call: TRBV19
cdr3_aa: CASSEFNRNGYTF

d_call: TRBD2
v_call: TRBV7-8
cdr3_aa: CASSFQRGLYNEQFF

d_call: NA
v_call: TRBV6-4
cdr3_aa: CASSDGPDTQYF

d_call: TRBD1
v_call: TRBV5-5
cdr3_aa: CASSPDRGKGFEAFF

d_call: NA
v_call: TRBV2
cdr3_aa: CASDREETQYF

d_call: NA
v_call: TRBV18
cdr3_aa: CASSGAGGNQPQHF

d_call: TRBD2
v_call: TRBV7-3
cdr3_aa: CASSLKPPGLAGDTQYF

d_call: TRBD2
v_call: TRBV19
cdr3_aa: CASSSGGNEQFF

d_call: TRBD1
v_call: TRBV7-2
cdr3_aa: CASSSRTGVDSPLHF

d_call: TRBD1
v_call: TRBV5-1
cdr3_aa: CASSWDRFNTIYF

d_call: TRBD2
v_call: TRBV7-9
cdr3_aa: CASSLRVAGEDTQYF

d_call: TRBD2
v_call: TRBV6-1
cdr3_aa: CASSEALAGATDTQYF

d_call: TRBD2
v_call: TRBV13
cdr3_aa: CASRLGGLVGDTQYF

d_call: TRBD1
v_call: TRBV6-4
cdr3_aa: CASSETGQGFGYTF

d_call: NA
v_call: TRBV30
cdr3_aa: CAWSHGNRNQPQHF

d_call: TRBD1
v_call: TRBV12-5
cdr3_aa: CACRPGQGFNQPQHF